The 21 T cell receptor beta chains below come from one sample, sequenced in a study of shared clonotypes between healthy human individuals. The table came from immunoSEQ multiplex PCR; TCRdb's copy has only in-frame clones and leaves some out. This sample has some 1 million clones, with about 75% found just once. Sequencing input: memory CD4+ T cells sorted from blood. As for subset: CD45RA-negative fraction. These receptors originate from a man younger than 30 in good health.

V is TRBV19 and J is TRBJ1-3; TRBD1 is a possible D gene (5 bases). The CDR3 is 13 amino acids. V lost 10 bases to trimming and J lost 4 bases, with 14 bases between them. Looked up from germline, CDR1 is LNHDA and CDR2 is SQIVND (reference sequence). In DNA form, the CDR3 reads TGTGCCACCCAGCCGGGGACGGGAAACACCATATATTTT. Amino acids: CATQPGTGNTIYF.

The chain has TRBV7-8 and TRBJ1-5; D unresolved. Trimming removed 1 base from V and 0 bases from J, with 7 bases in between. The CDR3 extends over 15 amino acids. Germline CDR1 and CDR2: SGHVS and FQNEAQ. CDR3 bases: TGTGCCAGCAGCTTAGTGGGAAATAGCAATCAGCCCCAGCATTTT. Translating it yields CASSLVGNSNQPQHF.

This chain connects TRBV5-1 to TRBJ2-3, with TRBD2 identical over 11 bases. CDR3 length equals 15 residues. Germline trimming cut 3 bases from V and 6 bases from J; bases unmatched to any gene: 6. Germline CDR1 SGHRS, CDR2 YFSETQ. CDR3 bases: TGCGCCAGCAGCTGGAAAACTAGCGGGAGTGATACGCAGTATTTT. Its protein product is CASSWKTSGSDTQYF.

This clone was counted a single time. This chain connects TRBV6-5 to TRBJ2-1; D gene ambiguous. Trimming pared 2 bases from V and 10 bases from J, leaving 6 bases between. This CDR3 has 11 residues. Per germline, CDR1 MNHEY and CDR2 SVGAGI. The CDR3 protein is CASSYLSEQFF. DNA of the CDR3: TGTGCCAGCAGTTACCTCTCCGAGCAGTTCTTC.

As concerns this clone: At the DNA level, this CDR3 is encoded by other sequences in the same sample as well. The J gene is TRBJ2-5, the V gene TRBV5-1; TRBD1 matches 11 bases. This CDR3 region has 15 residues. The V segment lost 2 bases and the J segment 4 bases; nucleotides outside the gene matches: 4. Germline CDR1 is SGHRS and CDR2 is YFSETQ. CDR3 amino acids: CASSFSGTGGETQYF. As DNA, the CDR3 is TGCGCCAGCAGCTTTTCCGGGACAGGGGGAGAGACCCAGTACTTC.

The rearrangement links TRBV27 to TRBJ2-7; tentatively, D is TRBD2 (6 bases). The CDR3 has 14 residues. Between the trimmed V and J ends, which lost 5 bases and 0 bases, there was a span of 11 bases. Germline V gene data show CDR1 as MNHEY and CDR2 as SMNVEV (reference sequence). The CDR3 DNA sequence: TGTGCCAGCAGTAAACGGGGGAGCTCCTACGAGCAGTACTTC. Protein product: CASSKRGSSYEQYF.

The sample holds a few counts of this clone. The chain recombines TRBV28 with TRBJ1-4, with D possibly TRBD1 on 6 matching bases. Germline V gene sequence: CDR1 MDHEN, CDR2 SYDVKM. The ends were cut back, 5 bases at V and 8 bases at J, with 21 bases in the middle. CDR3 length equals 16 residues. CDR3 coding DNA: TGTGCCAGCAGTCCTCTCCGACCCCTCAGGGGAGAAAAACTGTTTTTT. Amino acid sequence: CASSPLRPLRGEKLFF. Full variable domain (outside the CDR3, taken from reference TRBV28 and TRBJ1-4): DVKVTQSSRYLVKRTGEKVFLECVQDMDHENMFWYRQDPGLGLRLIYFSYDVKMKEKGDIPEGYSVSREKKERFSLILESASTNQTSMYLCASSPLRPLRGEKLFFGSGTQLSVL.

Notes on this clone: The sample contains more than one DNA sequence encoding this CDR3. The V call is TRBV10-1, the J call TRBJ2-7; D unclear. Germline CDR1 and CDR2: WNHNN and SYGVQD (reference sequence). The CDR3 extends over 13 amino acids. The ends were cut back, 2 bases at V and 0 bases at J, with 5 bases in the middle. CDR3 protein: CASSEAGSYEQYF. CDR3 DNA: TGCGCCAGCAGTGAGGCCGGCTCCTACGAGCAGTACTTC.

The chain combines TRBV7-2 with TRBJ2-3, with TRBD2 matching over 7 bases. Germline V lookup: CDR1 SGHTA, CDR2 FQGNSA. This CDR3 spans 14 amino acids. Trimming cost V 5 bases and J 4 bases; bases outside gene matches: 6. The CDR3 reads CASSPGRAPDTQYF. The CDR3 region has the DNA TGTGCCAGCAGCCCGGGGAGGGCCCCAGATACGCAGTATTTT.

The CDR3 DNA follows: TGTGCCAGTAGTAGCCATAGCGGGGGGGCCGACACCGGGGAGCTGTTTTTT. It yields the protein CASSSHSGGADTGELFF. The genes are TRBV19 and TRBJ2-2, with 11 bases lining up with TRBD2. V lost 4 bases to trimming and J lost 3 bases; unmatched junction nucleotides: 7. Looked up from germline, CDR1 is LNHDA and CDR2 is SQIVND (reference sequence). The CDR3 runs to 17 residues. The variable domain in full, completed from reference TRBV19 and TRBJ2-2, reads DGGITQSPKYLFRKEGQNVTLSCEQNLNHDAMYWYRQDPGQGLRLIYYSQIVNDFQKGDIAEGYSVSREKKESFPLTVTSAQKNPTAFYLCASSSHSGGADTGELFFGEGSRLTVL.

The J gene is TRBJ2-7, the V gene TRBV28; D could derive from TRBD1 or TRBD2 (6 bases each). From germline, CDR1 is MDHEN and CDR2 SYDVKM. Between the trimmed V and J ends, which lost 6 bases and 1 base, there was a span of 19 bases. This CDR3 contains 16 residues. As DNA, the CDR3 is TGTGCCAGCAGGTCGGGGGCATATTTGGTATCCTACGAGCAGTACTTC. This encodes CASRSGAYLVSYEQYF.

A few counts support this clone. The same CDR3 arises from other DNA sequences in this sample as well. The V call is TRBV5-1, the J call TRBJ1-5; no firm D call. V lost 4 bases and J 6 bases, leaving 11 bases between the germline ends. This CDR3 is 13 amino acids long. The germline gives CDR1 SGHRS, CDR2 YFSETQ. The CDR3 sequence: CASSPGPGQPQHF. CDR3 DNA sequence: TGCGCCAGCAGCCCGGGCCCCGGTCAGCCCCAGCATTTT. The variable domain in full, with the rest retrieved from reference TRBV5-1 and TRBJ1-5, is KAGVTQTPRYLIKTRGQQVTLSCSPISGHRSVSWYQQTPGQGLQFLFEYFSETQRNKGNFPGRFSGRQFSNSRSEMNVSTLELGDSALYLCASSPGPGQPQHFGDGTRLSIL.

The J gene is TRBJ2-7, the V gene TRBV7-2; no firm D call. Germline-derived CDR1 and CDR2 are SGHTA and FQGNSA. V was cut by 0 bases and J by 2 bases, with 11 bases left in between. The CDR3 length is 15 residues. CDR3 in DNA: TGTGCCAGCAGCTTAGCTTCGGGCCAACCCTACGAGCAGTACTTC. Protein product: CASSLASGQPYEQYF.

The CDR3 region has the DNA TGTGCCACCAGCGGCGGGGTCAACTCCTACGAGCAGTACTTC. This encodes CATSGGVNSYEQYF. The gene calls are TRBV15 and TRBJ2-7; TRBD2 might be the D (6 bases). Germline CDR1 and CDR2: LNHNV and YYDKDF (reference sequence). V was shortened by 5 bases and J by 0 bases, with 11 bases between the two germline ends. This CDR3 region has 14 residues.

The genes are TRBV29-1 and TRBJ2-6; weak D call: TRBD1 (6 bases). The CDR3 is 17 amino acids. Germline V CDR1 and CDR2: SQVTM, ANQGSEA. Trimming stripped 8 bases from V and 4 bases from J, with 24 bases between. As DNA, the CDR3 is TGCAGCTCCCGAATCCGGGACAAAGGACGCGGGGCCAACGTCCTGACTTTC. Amino acid sequence: CSSRIRDKGRGANVLTF.

The rearrangement joins TRBV9 to TRBJ2-7; possible D gene TRBD2, 5 bases. Trimming left V 4 bases short and J 0 bases short, with 14 bases between. The CDR3 is made up of 15 amino acids. Germline CDR1 is SGDLS and CDR2 is YYNGEE. Here the CDR3 reads CASSLKGRTSYEQYF. The DNA for the CDR3 is TGTGCCAGCAGCCTAAAAGGGAGAACCTCCTACGAGCAGTACTTC.

The chain has TRBV30 and TRBJ1-5; maybe TRBD1 (6 bases). The CDR3 totals 11 residues. V lost 0 bases to trimming and J lost 9 bases, with 6 bases between them. CDR1 and CDR2 from the germline V gene are GTSNPN and SVGIG (reference sequence). The CDR3 spells CAWSVGGPQHF. CDR3 nucleotide sequence: TGTGCCTGGAGTGTAGGGGGGCCCCAGCATTTT. The whole variable domain, remainder taken from reference TRBV30 and TRBJ1-5, is SQTIHQWPATLVQPVGSPLSLECTVEGTSNPNLYWYRQAAGRGLQLLFYSVGIGQISSEVPQNLSASRPQDRQFILSSKKLLLSDSGFYLCAWSVGGPQHFGDGTRLSIL.

This clone has a count of ten or more. V and J are TRBV9 and TRBJ2-3, with 9 positions matching TRBD1. V dropped 3 bases and J dropped 5; count of bases not matched to a gene: 10. The CDR3 is made up of 16 amino acids. The germline V gene has CDR1 SGDLS and CDR2 YYNGEE. The CDR3 region has the DNA TGTGCCAGCAGCGCACGGACAGGGGACTTGCAAGATACGCAGTATTTT. This translates into CASSARTGDLQDTQYF.

The genes are TRBV5-1 and TRBJ2-7; no definite D call. V lost 5 bases to trimming and J lost 2 bases, with 11 bases between them. The germline V gene has CDR1 SGHRS and CDR2 YFSETQ. The CDR3 spans 13 residues. CDR3 region: CASSLEQTYEQYF. The CDR3, as DNA: TGCGCCAGCAGTCTGGAGCAAACCTACGAGCAGTACTTC. The variable domain in full, completed from reference TRBV5-1 and TRBJ2-7, reads KAGVTQTPRYLIKTRGQQVTLSCSPISGHRSVSWYQQTPGQGLQFLFEYFSETQRNKGNFPGRFSGRQFSNSRSEMNVSTLELGDSALYLCASSLEQTYEQYFGPGTRLTVT.

This clone has a handful of counts. The J gene is TRBJ2-2, the V gene TRBV6-4; D not certain. The CDR3 runs 14 residues. The germline V and J ends were trimmed by 6 bases and 1 base, with 9 bases remaining between them. Germline V lookup: CDR1 MRHNA, CDR2 SNTAGT. The CDR3 sequence is CASRVLQNTGELFF. The CDR3 DNA follows: TGTGCCAGCAGAGTCTTACAGAACACCGGGGAGCTGTTTTTT.

A single count supports this clone. J is TRBJ2-1 and V is TRBV11-2; D is undetermined. The germline V gene encodes CDR1 SGHAT and CDR2 FQNNGV. V was trimmed by 3 bases and J by 8 bases, leaving 17 bases between them. The CDR3 has 15 amino acids. The DNA for the CDR3 is TGTGCCAGCAGCTTTACGAACAGCCACGTTTATGAGCAGTTCTTC. This encodes CASSFTNSHVYEQFF.